This passage covers 24 T cell receptor beta chains from one sample sequenced in a study of blood T cell repertoires in COVID-19. Profiled with immunoSEQ multiplex PCR; TCRdb holds only in-frame clones, not every one. The sample shows over 200,000 clones, around 90% of them seen only once. The sequenced sample was PBMCs or T cells enriched from blood (not recorded which). The source of these receptors is a young man with acute COVID-19.

This chain connects TRBV9 to TRBJ1-4; 9 bases fit TRBD1. This CDR3 is built from 13 residues. Germline CDR1 is SGDLS and CDR2 is YYNGEE. The V and J ends lost 3 bases and 12 bases, in that order; junction bases with no gene match: 6. The CDR3 sequence is CASSAGQGMELFF. CDR3 in DNA: TGTGCCAGCAGCGCTGGACAGGGGATGGAACTGTTTTTT.

The chain joins TRBV2 to TRBJ1-1, with D possibly being TRBD1 (6 bases). Germline CDR1 SNHLY, CDR2 FYNNEI. The CDR3 is 14 amino acids. V was trimmed by 4 bases and J by 3 bases, leaving 12 bases between them. In nucleotides, the CDR3 is TGTGCCAGCAGTGTAAACAGGGACGACACTGAAGCTTTCTTT. This translates into CASSVNRDDTEAFF.

The chain employs TRBV19 and TRBJ1-1, with D unclear. V was cut by 5 bases and J by 5 bases, with 15 bases left in between. The CDR3 is 14 amino acids. Germline V gene sequence: CDR1 LNHDA, CDR2 SQIVND (reference sequence). CDR3 loop: CASSLEGSSTEAFF. The CDR3, as DNA: TGTGCCAGTAGTCTGGAGGGATCTAGTACTGAAGCTTTCTTT.

J is TRBJ1-1 and V is TRBV27; no clear D gene. Germline lookup yields CDR1 MNHEY and CDR2 SMNVEV (reference sequence). Trimming shortened V by 4 bases and J by 6 bases, and 12 bases separated the two germline ends. The CDR3 sequence is 13 residues long. CDR3 nucleotides: TGTGCCAGCAGTTACGGCGAGGGTGCTGAAGCTTTCTTT. Amino acids: CASSYGEGAEAFF.

This rearrangement joins TRBV19 to TRBJ2-5, with 9 bases that match TRBD2. The CDR3 has 14 residues. Germline CDR1 is LNHDA and CDR2 is SQIVND (reference sequence). V shed 10 bases, J shed 4 bases, and the junction held 10 bases outside the gene matches. The CDR3 nucleotides read TGTGCCACCCGAGGTGGTAGCGGGAGAGAGACCCAGTACTTC. Residues: CATRGGSGRETQYF.

The chain links TRBV28 to TRBJ2-7, with TRBD2 matching 7 bases. The CDR3 is 14 residues long. The germline V gene has CDR1 MDHEN and CDR2 SYDVKM. The V segment lost 8 bases and the J segment 7 bases; nucleotides outside the gene matches: 14. In DNA, the CDR3 is TGTGCCAGCCTCGGGACTACCAATACGAGAGAGCAGTACTTC. Protein: CASLGTTNTREQYF.

Concerning this clone: The same CDR3 is also encoded by other DNA sequences in this sample. The chain joins TRBV27 to TRBJ2-7; TRBD2 aligns across 7 bases. The germline V gene encodes CDR1 MNHEY and CDR2 SMNVEV (reference sequence). V trimming: 2 bases; J trimming: 2 bases; junction bases outside the gene matches: 0. The CDR3 is 13 amino acids. CDR3 region: CASSLGTTYEQYF. The CDR3 nucleotides are TGTGCCAGCAGTTTAGGGACTACCTACGAGCAGTACTTC.

This chain connects TRBV30 to TRBJ2-3; a weak D match, TRBD1 (5 bases). The CDR3 is 14 amino acids. V was clipped by 2 bases and J by 2 bases, with 11 bases between them. The germline gives CDR1 GTSNPN, CDR2 SVGIG (reference sequence). The CDR3 sequence: CAWSSGIATDTQYF. CDR3 bases: TGTGCCTGGAGTTCAGGGATCGCCACAGATACGCAGTATTTT.

The V and J genes are TRBV6-5 and TRBJ1-3; weak D call: TRBD1 (5 bases). V was pared by 4 bases and J by 5 bases, with 15 bases between. CDR1 and CDR2 from the germline V gene are MNHEY and SVGAGI. This CDR3 contains 15 residues. The CDR3 nucleotides read TGTGCCAGCAGTTCCTTGGACGGACATCGAAACACCATATATTTT. Translating gives CASSSLDGHRNTIYF.

The rearrangement links TRBV3-1 (or the pseudogene TRBV3-2) to TRBJ2-3, with 7 bases aligning to TRBD2. V was pared by 1 base and J by 2 bases, with 3 bases of the junction left unmatched. The CDR3 covers 15 residues. Per germline, CDR1 LGHDT and CDR2 YNNKEL (reference sequence). The CDR3 region is CASSQGLADTDTQYF. The CDR3 DNA reads TGTGCCAGCAGCCAAGGACTAGCAGACACAGATACGCAGTATTTT.

This CDR3 reads CASKNGQLNTGELFF. The CDR3 DNA reads as TGTGCCAGCAAAAACGGACAGTTGAACACCGGGGAGCTGTTTTTT. The rearrangement uses TRBV28 and TRBJ2-2; possible D gene TRBD1, 6 bases. Germline V CDR1 and CDR2: MDHEN, SYDVKM. This CDR3 has 15 residues. Trimming stripped 7 bases from V and 1 base from J, with 13 bases between. Supplemented by reference TRBV28 and TRBJ2-2, the full variable domain reads DVKVTQSSRYLVKRTGEKVFLECVQDMDHENMFWYRQDPGLGLRLIYFSYDVKMKEKGDIPEGYSVSREKKERFSLILESASTNQTSMYLCASKNGQLNTGELFFGEGSRLTVL.

The V call is TRBV6-4, the J call TRBJ2-3; maybe TRBD1 (5 bases). Germline CDR1 reads MRHNA; CDR2 reads SNTAGT. V lost 0 bases to trimming and J lost 4 bases, with 14 bases between them. The CDR3 spans 16 residues. As DNA, the CDR3 is TGTGCCAGCAGTGACTCGAGTGGGCAGGGTGCAGATACGCAGTATTTT. This codes for CASSDSSGQGADTQYF.

The chain has TRBV9 and TRBJ2-1; TRBD1 agrees at 10 bases. The germline V gene has CDR1 SGDLS and CDR2 YYNGEE. V shed 3 bases, J shed 9 bases, and the junction held 6 bases outside the gene matches. This CDR3 is 14 amino acids long. The CDR3: CASSARQGAGEQFF. CDR3 coding DNA: TGTGCCAGCAGCGCCCGACAGGGGGCGGGTGAGCAGTTCTTC.

The rearrangement joins TRBV7-2 to TRBJ2-1, with no clear D. Germline values: CDR1 SGHTA, CDR2 FQGNSA. The CDR3 sequence is 13 residues long. The germline V and J ends were trimmed by 4 bases and 11 bases, with 15 bases remaining between them. The CDR3 DNA reads TGTGCCAGCAGCTACCCGTCCGGGTTCCAGCAGTTCTTC. Protein sequence: CASSYPSGFQQFF.

The chain uses TRBV28 and TRBJ2-7, with TRBD1 matching 9 bases. V gave up 7 bases and J gave up 6 bases; unmatched junction bases: 10. The CDR3 covers 14 residues. Germline V CDR1 and CDR2: MDHEN, SYDVKM. CDR3 sequence reads: CASITGTGFFEQYF. CDR3 nucleotide sequence: TGTGCCAGCATCACCGGGACAGGGTTTTTCGAGCAGTACTTC.

The table lists this clone with many counts. As DNA, the CDR3 is TGTGCCAGCAGTGAAACAGGGGGCGCCTACGAGCAGTACTTC. Its protein is CASSETGGAYEQYF. This chain uses TRBV6-1 with TRBJ2-7, with 9 nucleotides matching TRBD1. The CDR3 contains 14 residues. Germline CDR1 and CDR2: MNHNS and SASEGT. V trimming: 2 bases; J trimming: 2 bases; junction bases outside the gene matches: 1.

V gene TRBV19 combines with J gene TRBJ1-1; a weak D match, TRBD1 (5 bases). The CDR3 runs 13 residues. With 10 bases removed from V and 0 bases from J, the gap between germline ends came to 12 bases. Germline V gives CDR1 LNHDA, CDR2 SQIVND (reference sequence). This CDR3 reads CATRGGVNTEAFF. CDR3 nucleotides: TGTGCCACCCGTGGGGGGGTGAACACTGAAGCTTTCTTT.

In this sample, this clone turned up once. The chain joins TRBV4-2 to TRBJ1-1, with a tentative D call TRBD1 (5 bases). CDR3 length: 15 residues. V lost 3 bases to trimming and J lost 0 bases, with 11 bases between them. Germline lookup yields CDR1 LGHNA and CDR2 YNFKEQ. CDR3 in amino acids: CASSQATGVNTEAFF. The CDR3 region has the DNA TGTGCCAGCAGCCAGGCCACAGGTGTGAACACTGAAGCTTTCTTT.

The CDR3 region is CSAGTGTLDTQYF. The CDR3 coding sequence is TGCAGCGCCGGGACAGGGACTTTAGATACGCAGTATTTT. V is TRBV29-1 and J is TRBJ2-3, with 9 bases matching TRBD1. Trimming at V came to 7 bases and at J to 5 bases, leaving 7 bases not matched to a gene. The CDR3 consists of 13 residues. CDR1 and CDR2 from the germline V gene are SQVTM and ANQGSEA.

The chain couples TRBV6-5 to TRBJ1-2, with D maybe TRBD1 (6 bases). Germline V gene data show CDR1 as MNHEY and CDR2 as SVGAGI. The CDR3 is 14 amino acids. The V and J ends lost 7 bases and 6 bases respectively, with 18 bases between them. The CDR3 loop reads CASTPGGAPDGYTF. The CDR3, as DNA: TGTGCCAGCACCCCTGGGGGGGCGCCGGATGGCTACACCTTC.

This clone was counted a single time. The chain employs TRBV27 and TRBJ2-2; TRBD2 matches 12 bases. Trimming removed 3 bases from V and 6 bases from J; junction bases left unmatched: 2. The CDR3 spans 15 residues. Germline V gene sequence: CDR1 MNHEY, CDR2 SMNVEV (reference sequence). The CDR3 nucleotides read TGTGCCAGCAGTTTCCCTAGCGGGAGGGCCGGGGAGCTGTTTTTT. This codes for CASSFPSGRAGELFF.

V and J are TRBV28 and TRBJ2-7, with TRBD1 matching 11 bases. Germline values: CDR1 MDHEN, CDR2 SYDVKM. This CDR3 comprises 13 residues. With 8 bases clipped from V and 3 bases from J, the junction kept 3 bases outside the gene matches. CDR3 protein: CASGTGGFYEQYF. The CDR3 region has the DNA TGTGCCAGCGGGACAGGGGGGTTCTACGAGCAGTACTTC.

The chain links TRBV6-5 to TRBJ2-5; no clear D gene. CDR1 is MNHEY and CDR2 is SVGAGI in the germline V gene. There are 12 residues in the CDR3. Trimming left V 5 bases short and J 0 bases short, with 4 bases between. The CDR3 sequence is CASSRDQETQYF. The CDR3 coding sequence is TGTGCCAGCAGTCGTGACCAAGAGACCCAGTACTTC.

The chain recombines TRBV20-1 with TRBJ2-1; D ambiguous. CDR3 length: 11 residues. Germline CDR1 DFQATT, CDR2 SNEGSKA (reference sequence). V was clipped by 6 bases and J by 5 bases, with 8 bases between them. The CDR3 nucleotides read TGCAGTGCCGGGTCCAACAATGAGCAGTTCTTC. This gives the protein CSAGSNNEQFF.